The 29 T cell receptor beta chains below were found in one sample sequenced in a study of T cells expressing NK-cell markers. TCRdb reprocessed the 5' RACE reads and stores each CDR3 protein as one record, lacking DNA. The listing records approximately 150,000 distinct CDR3 sequences. The sample was blood T cells: a sorted CD56 or NKG2C T cell subset, CD4+ or CD8+ T cells, or bulk PBMC T cells (not recorded which). These TCRs come from a man between 18 and 35 years old in good health.

The chain recombines TRBV15 with TRBJ2-1; the D call from TCRdb, TRBD2, cannot be confirmed without DNA. This CDR3 is 15 amino acids long. Germline CDR1 reads LNHNV; CDR2 reads YYDKDF (reference sequence). The CDR3 reads CATSRMEGIYNEQFF.

The rearrangement uses TRBV5-1 and TRBJ2-3; TCRdb's D gene call, TRBD1, goes unchecked for lack of DNA. The CDR3 length is 13 residues. Germline CDR1 is SGHRS and CDR2 is YFSETQ. CDR3: CASKGTGNVTQYF.

The V call is TRBV29-1, the J call TRBJ2-1. Per the germline V gene, CDR1 is SQVTM and CDR2 is ANQGSEA. This CDR3 has 13 residues. CDR3 sequence: CASVIESYNEQFF.

The chain carries TRBV7-9 and TRBJ2-5; TCRdb's D call, TRBD2, is unchecked because there is no DNA. Germline assignment: CDR1 SEHNR and CDR2 FQNEAQ (reference sequence). The CDR3 has 16 amino acids. CDR3 sequence: CASSLAAGLLQETQYF.

The V and J genes are TRBV6-2 or TRBV6-3 and TRBJ1-1. The length of the CDR3 is 12 residues. CDR1 MNHEY and CDR2 SVGEGT come from the germline V gene. CDR3 protein: CASSYSYTEAFF.

The chain couples TRBV6-5 to TRBJ2-1; lacking DNA, the TRBD1 call made by TCRdb goes unchecked. The CDR3 covers 17 residues. CDR1 and CDR2 (germline): MNHEY, SVGAGI. CDR3 sequence: CASSYTPPSDFYNEQFF.

The CDR3 sequence: CASSQGSLAGVVDTQYF. The chain combines TRBV4-1 with TRBJ2-3; absent DNA, TCRdb's TRBD2 call cannot be checked. CDR1 and CDR2 from the germline V gene are MGHRA and YSYEKL. There are 17 residues in the CDR3.

V usage is TRBV29-1 and J usage is TRBJ2-1; the TCRdb D gene call, TRBD2, has no DNA to confirm it. The CDR3 is 18 residues long. Looked up from germline, CDR1 is SQVTM and CDR2 is ANQGSEA. CDR3 loop: CSVDLRGPWTSSYNEQFF.

This chain uses TRBV3-1 with TRBJ2-1; the TCRdb D gene call, TRBD1, has no DNA to confirm it. The CDR3 has 17 residues. CDR1 and CDR2 from the germline V gene are LGHDT and YNNKEL (reference sequence). This CDR3 is CASSPRLREGSYNEQFF.

The CDR3 region is CASSSVSGPGNTIYF. This chain joins TRBV7-9 and TRBJ1-3. The CDR3 covers 15 residues. The germline gives CDR1 SEHNR, CDR2 FQNEAQ (reference sequence).

The rearrangement uses TRBV18 and TRBJ1-1; the TCRdb D gene call, TRBD1, has no DNA to confirm it. The length of the CDR3 is 12 residues. Germline CDR1 and CDR2: KGHSH and LQKENI. This CDR3 reads CASSPETGRAFF.

The V call is TRBV9, the J call TRBJ2-5; the TRBD2 assignment by TCRdb is unverifiable without DNA. In germline, CDR1 is SGDLS, CDR2 YYNGEE. This CDR3 contains 15 residues. The CDR3 loop is CASSHLGGDQETQYF. The full variable domain, completed using reference TRBV9 and TRBJ2-5, is DSGVTQTPKHLITATGQRVTLRCSPRSGDLSVYWYQQSLDQGLQFLIQYYNGEERAKGNILERFSAQQFPDLHSELNLSSLELGDSALYFCASSHLGGDQETQYFGPGTRLLVL.

This chain joins TRBV25-1 and TRBJ2-1; the TCRdb call, TRBD1, lacks DNA for checking. The CDR3 runs to 14 residues. CDR1 and CDR2 from the germline V gene are MGHDK and SYGVNS. CDR3 region: CASSVSHRGYEQFF.

The chain is built from TRBV2 and TRBJ2-1; TCRdb indicates TRBD2, and absent DNA this call remains unverified. CDR1 and CDR2 from the germline V gene are SNHLY and FYNNEI. The CDR3 runs 14 residues. The CDR3: CASILAGGPGEQFF. Full variable domain (outside the CDR3, taken from reference TRBV2 and TRBJ2-1): EPEVTQTPSHQVTQMGQEVILRCVPISNHLYFYWYRQILGQKVEFLVSFYNNEISEKSEIFDDQFSVERPDGSNFTLKIRSTKLEDSAMYFCASILAGGPGEQFFGPGTRLTVL.

The V call is TRBV12-3 or TRBV12-4, the J call TRBJ2-3; without DNA, the TCRdb call of TRBD1 cannot be checked. CDR3 length equals 15 residues. The CDR3 sequence is CASARDRDRTDTQYF.

The J gene is TRBJ2-1, the V gene TRBV2; without DNA, the TCRdb call of TRBD2 cannot be checked. The CDR3 is 16 amino acids. In germline, CDR1 is SNHLY, CDR2 FYNNEI. The CDR3 reads CASSEMAGEAYNEQFF.

This chain joins TRBV10-3 and TRBJ1-6; the TCRdb call, TRBD1, lacks DNA for checking. Germline V CDR1 and CDR2: ENHRY, SYGVKD. CDR3 length: 16 residues. This CDR3 is CAISESRDILNSPLHF.

The V and J genes are TRBV6-1 and TRBJ2-5; TCRdb picks TRBD2, but there is no DNA to check that call. Germline V gene lookup returns CDR1 MNHNS and CDR2 SASEGT. The CDR3 runs 16 residues. The CDR3 region is CASRSPGLGVQETQYF.

This chain connects TRBV4-2 to TRBJ2-7. The V gene's germline CDR1 is LGHNA and CDR2 YNFKEQ. This CDR3 region has 16 residues. The CDR3 loop is CASSQELASNSYEQYF.

This rearrangement joins TRBV20-1 to TRBJ1-2. The CDR3 is made up of 14 amino acids. The germline V gene has CDR1 DFQATT and CDR2 SNEGSKA (reference sequence). The CDR3 reads CSARVIGESAGYTF.

The chain is built from TRBV12-3 or TRBV12-4 and TRBJ2-3; TCRdb indicates TRBD2, and absent DNA this call remains unverified. The CDR3 length is 14 residues. CDR3 protein: CASSFLGAQDTQYF.

The chain combines TRBV5-1 with TRBJ2-3. Germline values: CDR1 SGHRS, CDR2 YFSETQ. The CDR3 spans 12 residues. The CDR3 region is CASRLRRDTQYF.

The rearrangement uses TRBV14 and TRBJ2-7; no DNA is available, so the TRBD2 call from TCRdb remains unchecked. The CDR3 spans 15 residues. Germline values: CDR1 SGHDN, CDR2 FVKESK. The CDR3 here is CASSSPGTTTDEQYF. The variable domain in full, completed from reference TRBV14 and TRBJ2-7, reads EAGVTQFPSHSVIEKGQTVTLRCDPISGHDNLYWYRRVMGKEIKFLLHFVKESKQDESGMPNNRFLAERTGGTYSTLKVQPAELEDSGVYFCASSSPGTTTDEQYFGPGTRLTVT.

CDR3 protein: CASSLGTSGPTYEQYF. The chain uses TRBV4-3 and TRBJ2-7; the TCRdb call, TRBD2, lacks DNA for checking. Germline V gene data show CDR1 as LGHNA and CDR2 as YSLEER. This CDR3 has 16 residues.

The CDR3 loop is CASSGPGLVIDEQFF. V usage is TRBV19 and J usage is TRBJ2-1; without DNA, the TCRdb call of TRBD2 cannot be checked. Per germline, CDR1 LNHDA and CDR2 SQIVND (reference sequence). The CDR3 runs to 15 residues.

The chain combines TRBV29-1 with TRBJ1-2; TCRdb names TRBD1, which stays unverified in the absence of DNA. Germline values: CDR1 SQVTM, CDR2 ANQGSEA. The CDR3 has 11 residues. CDR3 amino acids: CSAGAGSGYTF.

V gene TRBV10-1 combines with J gene TRBJ2-2; TCRdb's D call, TRBD2, is unchecked because there is no DNA. The CDR3 has 14 residues. Germline CDR1 WNHNN, CDR2 SYGVQD (reference sequence). The CDR3 loop is CASREEGPTGELFF.

The chain combines TRBV12-5 with TRBJ2-2. This CDR3 comprises 12 residues. Per germline, CDR1 LGHNT and CDR2 FRNRAP. CDR3 in amino acids: CASGQRSGELFF.

V gene TRBV27 combines with J gene TRBJ2-1; absent DNA, TCRdb's TRBD2 call cannot be checked. The length of the CDR3 is 12 residues. CDR1 is MNHEY and CDR2 is SMNVEV in the germline V gene (reference sequence). This CDR3 is CASTAGGLQQFF.